Following are 24 T cell receptor beta chains from one sample sequenced in a study of blood T cell repertoires in COVID-19. TCRdb's table, derived via immunoSEQ multiplex PCR, lists solely in-frame clones and lacks some. The sample consists of around 330,000 clones, roughly 90% of them appearing once. The sequencing sample was made of PBMCs or T cells enriched from blood (not recorded which). The receptors come from a man aged 55-75 years who had recovered from COVID-19.

The rearrangement uses TRBV28 and TRBJ2-7; D uncertain. CDR1 is MDHEN and CDR2 is SYDVKM in the germline V gene. Deletions cut 5 bases from V and 1 base from J, with 15 bases between. The CDR3 consists of 15 residues. CDR3 region: CASSQISTYSYEQYF. The CDR3 DNA reads as TGTGCCAGCAGTCAAATATCCACCTATTCCTACGAGCAGTACTTC.

The gene calls are TRBV28 and TRBJ2-7; D uncertain. Germline V gives CDR1 MDHEN, CDR2 SYDVKM. V lost 0 bases and J lost 0, with 18 bases in between. This CDR3 has 18 residues. CDR3 in DNA: TGTGCCAGCAGTTTATGGCGGAATCATTATAATAGCTCCTACGAGCAGTACTTC. This gives the protein CASSLWRNHYNSSYEQYF.

V is TRBV9 and J is TRBJ1-1, with 9 bases that match TRBD1. Unmatched junction bases numbered 4, after V lost 3 bases and J lost 1 base. Germline V gene sequence: CDR1 SGDLS, CDR2 YYNGEE. CDR3 length equals 15 residues. CDR3 residues: CASSEPDRGNTEAFF. The DNA for the CDR3 is TGTGCCAGCAGCGAGCCGGACAGGGGGAACACTGAAGCTTTCTTT.

This rearrangement joins TRBV20-1 to TRBJ2-1; 11 bases match TRBD1. V lost 3 bases and J lost 5; bases outside the gene matches: 6. CDR1 is DFQATT, CDR2 SNEGSKA, per germline (reference sequence). This CDR3 is built from 15 residues. The CDR3 region has the DNA TGCAGTGCTAGTAACCGGGACAGGGGGGACAATGAGCAGTTCTTC. Its protein product is CSASNRDRGDNEQFF.

The chain recombines TRBV28 with TRBJ1-1; D may be TRBD1 (6 bases). V shed 0 bases and J shed 4 bases, with 9 bases lying between them. The CDR3 has 14 amino acids. CDR1 is MDHEN and CDR2 is SYDVKM in the germline V gene. Written as DNA, the CDR3 is TGTGCCAGCAGTTTATGGACAGGCGGCACTGAAGCTTTCTTT. Its protein product is CASSLWTGGTEAFF.

The chain joins TRBV24-1 to TRBJ2-3; D unclear. Trimming shortened V by 4 bases and J by 9 bases, and 13 bases separated the two germline ends. The CDR3 has 13 amino acids. Germline CDR1 KGHDR, CDR2 SFDVKD. The DNA of the CDR3 is TGTGCCACCAGTGACCCTGGGTCCGGGACGCAGTATTTT. Translated: CATSDPGSGTQYF.

V is TRBV6-2 or TRBV6-3 and J is TRBJ2-1, with 9 bases fitting TRBD2. The ends lost 2 bases at V and 15 bases at J; junction bases unmatched: 5. The CDR3 has 12 residues. Germline CDR1 reads MNHEY; CDR2 reads SVGEGT. The CDR3 region is CASSYPSGIRFF. CDR3 in DNA: TGTGCCAGCAGTTACCCTAGCGGGATTCGGTTCTTC.

The rearrangement links TRBV28 to TRBJ1-2, with D possibly TRBD1 on 6 matching bases. With 3 bases removed from V and 8 bases from J, the gap between germline ends came to 13 bases. Germline values: CDR1 MDHEN, CDR2 SYDVKM. This CDR3 is 13 amino acids long. The CDR3 loop is CASSFQTGLGYTF. Written as DNA, the CDR3 is TGTGCCAGCAGTTTCCAAACAGGGCTAGGCTACACCTTC.

V and J are TRBV28 and TRBJ2-3; 13 bases match TRBD2. This CDR3 is built from 14 residues. V lost 8 bases to trimming and J lost 4 bases; unmatched junction nucleotides: 3. Germline V gene sequence: CDR1 MDHEN, CDR2 SYDVKM. For the CDR3, the DNA is TGTGCCAGCTTTACTAGCGGGAGGGCAGATACGCAGTATTTT. Amino acids: CASFTSGRADTQYF.

The J gene is TRBJ2-1, the V gene TRBV25-1; 10 positions match TRBD2. In germline, CDR1 is MGHDK, CDR2 SYGVNS. V lost 7 bases and J lost 5; bases outside the gene matches: 17. The CDR3 is 18 residues long. CDR3 loop: CASKAARASGRRDNEQFF. The CDR3 DNA reads as TGTGCCAGCAAGGCCGCCAGGGCTAGCGGGAGAAGGGACAATGAGCAGTTCTTC.

The chain links TRBV5-1 to TRBJ2-2; 11 positions agree with TRBD1. Losses at the gene ends were 3 bases for V and 5 bases for J; bases not matched to a gene: 15. Per the germline V gene, CDR1 is SGHRS and CDR2 is YFSETQ. The CDR3 is 19 amino acids. CDR3 nucleotide sequence: TGCGCCAGCAGCTCCAACCCACTTCCCGGGACAGGGGGGACCGGGGAGCTGTTTTTT. Encoded protein: CASSSNPLPGTGGTGELFF.

The chain uses TRBV2 and TRBJ1-5, with TRBD1 as a possible D gene (5 bases). The germline V gene encodes CDR1 SNHLY and CDR2 FYNNEI. V lost 2 bases, J lost 0 bases, and 8 bases lay in between. The CDR3 has 15 amino acids. The CDR3 protein is CASSEQGYSNQPQHF. CDR3 coding DNA: TGTGCCAGCAGTGAACAGGGATATAGCAATCAGCCCCAGCATTTT. Using reference TRBV2 and TRBJ1-5 for the parts outside the CDR3, the full variable domain is EPEVTQTPSHQVTQMGQEVILRCVPISNHLYFYWYRQILGQKVEFLVSFYNNEISEKSEIFDDQFSVERPDGSNFTLKIRSTKLEDSAMYFCASSEQGYSNQPQHFGDGTRLSIL.

The V gene is TRBV7-2, the J gene TRBJ1-5; the match to TRBD1 covers 8 bases. J gave up 8 bases and V 3 bases, and 6 bases lay outside the gene matches. The CDR3 is 14 residues long. The germline V gene has CDR1 SGHTA and CDR2 FQGNSA. CDR3 sequence (DNA): TGTGCCAGCAGCTTCGTCGACAGGGGCGAGCCCCAGCATTTT. Translating gives CASSFVDRGEPQHF.

The chain uses TRBV6-5 and TRBJ2-7; 9 bases fit TRBD1. Looked up from germline, CDR1 is MNHEY and CDR2 is SVGAGI. The CDR3 length is 13 residues. The ends lost 11 bases at V and 7 bases at J; junction bases unmatched: 12. The CDR3 sequence is CACSGTGPKEQYF. The CDR3 DNA reads as TGTGCCTGCTCCGGGACAGGGCCAAAGGAGCAGTACTTC.

V usage is TRBV9 and J usage is TRBJ2-3; perhaps TRBD1 as D (6 bases). Trimming removed 2 bases at V and 2 bases at J, with 9 bases between. Germline CDR1 reads SGDLS; CDR2 reads YYNGEE. CDR3 length: 14 residues. In DNA form, the CDR3 reads TGTGCCAGCAGCGTGCAGGGGATCACAGATACGCAGTATTTT. Its protein is CASSVQGITDTQYF.

The CDR3 sequence: CASSLSGDGNQPQHF. The CDR3 nucleotides read TGCGCCAGCAGCTTGTCGGGGGATGGTAATCAGCCCCAGCATTTT. V usage is TRBV5-1 and J usage is TRBJ1-5; D possibly corresponds to TRBD1 (5 bases). Germline CDR1 SGHRS, CDR2 YFSETQ. The CDR3 runs 15 residues. With 1 base removed from V and 4 bases from J, the gap between germline ends came to 12 bases.

The V call is TRBV29-1, the J call TRBJ2-1; 7 nucleotides agree with TRBD2. J was trimmed by 11 bases and V by 2 bases; bases with no gene match: 12. Germline V gene data show CDR1 as SQVTM and CDR2 as ANQGSEA. The CDR3 consists of 14 residues. CDR3 sequence: CSVEPGGSPSKQFF. CDR3 in DNA: TGCAGCGTTGAACCCGGCGGGAGCCCATCAAAGCAGTTCTTC.

This chain uses TRBV7-6 with TRBJ2-2, with 8 nucleotides matching TRBD2. The J segment lost 6 bases and the V segment lost 1 base, leaving 7 bases of the junction unmatched. The CDR3 extends over 16 amino acids. The germline gives CDR1 SGHVS, CDR2 FNYEAQ. CDR3 amino acids: CASSLVGGLVSGELFF. The CDR3 nucleotides read TGTGCCAGCAGCTTAGTGGGGGGACTAGTCTCCGGGGAGCTGTTTTTT.

This clone showed up just once. The V and J genes are TRBV7-9 and TRBJ2-2; weak D call: TRBD1 (5 bases). CDR1 is SEHNR and CDR2 is FQNEAQ in the germline V gene (reference sequence). Trimming removed 5 bases from V and 3 bases from J, with 19 bases in between. The CDR3 extends over 17 amino acids. DNA for the CDR3: TGTGCCAGCAGCCAGGGCCGGCAGGGTACAGACACCGGGGAGCTGTTTTTT. Translated: CASSQGRQGTDTGELFF.

The chain carries TRBV6-5 and TRBJ2-7; TRBD1 matches at 9 bases. The germline gives CDR1 MNHEY, CDR2 SVGAGI. Trimming took 7 bases from V and 6 from J; bases not matched to a gene: 10. The CDR3 has 14 residues. The CDR3 loop reads CASKGGQGESEQYF. CDR3 nucleotides: TGTGCCAGCAAAGGGGGACAGGGCGAAAGCGAGCAGTACTTC.

There are a few counts of this clone. V and J are TRBV6-5 and TRBJ1-2; tentatively, D is TRBD1 (5 bases). Germline V gene sequence: CDR1 MNHEY, CDR2 SVGAGI. The CDR3 loop spans 15 amino acids. V was trimmed by 6 bases and J by 2 bases, leaving 16 bases between them. CDR3 sequence: CASSALLTENYGYTF. CDR3 nucleotide sequence: TGTGCCAGCAGCGCATTACTGACAGAGAACTATGGCTACACCTTC.

The chain couples TRBV28 to TRBJ2-3; tentatively, D is TRBD1 (6 bases). CDR1 and CDR2 (germline): MDHEN, SYDVKM. Deletions cut 4 bases from V and 2 bases from J, with 16 bases between. The CDR3 extends over 16 amino acids. CDR3 in DNA: TGTGCCAGCAGTTCTCTCAGGGGTACACTCACAGATACGCAGTATTTT. Its protein is CASSSLRGTLTDTQYF. Filled out from reference TRBV28 and TRBJ2-3, the complete variable domain reads DVKVTQSSRYLVKRTGEKVFLECVQDMDHENMFWYRQDPGLGLRLIYFSYDVKMKEKGDIPEGYSVSREKKERFSLILESASTNQTSMYLCASSSLRGTLTDTQYFGPGTRLTVL.

The chain has TRBV29-1 and TRBJ2-5; 9 bases are a match to TRBD1. Germline CDR1 is SQVTM and CDR2 is ANQGSEA. The CDR3 is made up of 14 amino acids. After removal of 5 bases from V and 5 bases from J, the junction contained 9 bases not matched to a gene. The CDR3 protein is CSVLTTGGGETQYF. CDR3 nucleotides: TGCAGCGTTCTAACGACAGGGGGAGGGGAGACCCAGTACTTC.

This chain joins TRBV28 and TRBJ1-3; a weak D match, TRBD1 (6 bases). The CDR3 is 16 amino acids. Trimming took off 5 bases at V and 4 bases at J, with 18 bases between the two ends. Germline CDR1 is MDHEN and CDR2 is SYDVKM. CDR3 amino acids: CASSTPSTGTGNTIYF. The DNA of the CDR3 is TGTGCCAGCAGTACTCCAAGTACAGGGACCGGAAACACCATATATTTT.